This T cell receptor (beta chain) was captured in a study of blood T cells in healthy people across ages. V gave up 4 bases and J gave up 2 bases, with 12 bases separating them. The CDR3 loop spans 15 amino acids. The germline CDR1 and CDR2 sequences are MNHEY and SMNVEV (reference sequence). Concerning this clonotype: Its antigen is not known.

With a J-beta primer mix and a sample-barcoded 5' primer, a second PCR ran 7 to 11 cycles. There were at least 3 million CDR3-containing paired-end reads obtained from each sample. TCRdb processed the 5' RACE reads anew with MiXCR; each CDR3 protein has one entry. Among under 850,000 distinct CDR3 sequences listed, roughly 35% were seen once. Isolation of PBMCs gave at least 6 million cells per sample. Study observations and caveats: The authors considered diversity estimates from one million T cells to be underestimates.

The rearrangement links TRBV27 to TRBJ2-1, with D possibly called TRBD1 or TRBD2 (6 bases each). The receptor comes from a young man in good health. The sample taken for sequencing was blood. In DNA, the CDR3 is TGTGCCAGCAGTTGGAGGGGGGCCCCCTACAATGAGCAGTTCTTC. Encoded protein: CASSWRGAPYNEQFF.